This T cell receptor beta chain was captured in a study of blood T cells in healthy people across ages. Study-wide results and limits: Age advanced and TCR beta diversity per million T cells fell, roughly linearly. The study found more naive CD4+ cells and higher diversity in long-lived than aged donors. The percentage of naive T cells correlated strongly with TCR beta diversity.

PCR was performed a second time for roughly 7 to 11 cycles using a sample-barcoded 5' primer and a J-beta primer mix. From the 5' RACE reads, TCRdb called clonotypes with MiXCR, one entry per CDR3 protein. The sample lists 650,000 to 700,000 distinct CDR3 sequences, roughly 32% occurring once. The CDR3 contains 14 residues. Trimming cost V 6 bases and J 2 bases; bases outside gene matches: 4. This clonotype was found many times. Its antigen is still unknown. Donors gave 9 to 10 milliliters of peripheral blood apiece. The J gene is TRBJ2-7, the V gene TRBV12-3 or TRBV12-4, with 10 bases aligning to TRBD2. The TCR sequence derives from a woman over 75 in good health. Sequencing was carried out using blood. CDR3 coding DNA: TGTGCCAGCAGGTTTAGCGGGGGGCCCTACGAGCAGTACTTC. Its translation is CASRFSGGPYEQYF.